In its sample, the clone carrying this TCR beta chain was seen many times. In TCRdb, the reads were re-called with MiXCR into one record per CDR3 protein. The sample has some 3,100 distinct CDR3 sequences, 17% seen once; the top ten hold 6.5% to 7.5%. The source of the sample is a study of lung T cells in sarcoidosis with Löfgren's syndrome. Study at large: In sarcoidosis, CD4+ T cells accumulate in bronchoalveolar lavage fluid.

The sequence was collected from a human donor with sarcoidosis (Löfgren's syndrome or another form), or a control subject (not recorded which). The sequencing input was CD4+ T cells from bronchoalveolar lavage.

CDR3 bases: TGCGCCAGCAGCCGGGATAACTATGGCTACACCTTC. It encodes CASSRDNYGYTF. V gene TRBV5-1 combines with J gene TRBJ1-2; no firm D call. The ends were cut back, 4 bases at V and 1 base at J, with 5 bases in the middle. The V gene's germline CDR1 is SGHRS and CDR2 YFSETQ. CDR3 length equals 12 residues.